This entry lists 28 T cell receptor beta chains sequenced from one sample in a study of Tregs in tolerant kidney transplant recipients. Sequencing used immunoSEQ multiplex PCR; TCRdb keeps in-frame clones, though not all of them. This sample carries about 30,000 clones, with approximately 15% going to the ten biggest clones. The source material was CD8+ T cells from blood, sampled before the transplant. All receptors derive from a human donor who received a combined kidney and bone marrow transplant.

Comment on this clone: Read sequence stops 3 residues before the CDR3 end, and the germline J gene provides the missing end. The rearrangement joins TRBV7-7 to TRBJ2-7; D remains unclear. The CDR3 loop spans 14 amino acids. V was pared by 5 bases and J by 4 bases, with 15 bases between. The germline V gene has CDR1 SSHAT and CDR2 FNYEAQ (reference sequence). The CDR3 is CASSPSGSQYEQYF. CDR3 DNA, as far as it was read: TGTGCCAGCAGCCCATCGGGTAGTCAGTACGAG.

The CDR3 region is CAWRPSGQGGTIANYGYTF. CDR3 DNA, as far as it was read: TGTGCCTGGAGACCCTCGGGACAGGGGGGGACCATAGCTAACTATGGC. The chain is built from TRBV30 and TRBJ1-2, with 11 bases identical to TRBD1. With the read ending 3 residues before the CDR3 end, the germline J gene is used to fill in that end. From germline, CDR1 is GTSNPN and CDR2 SVGIG (reference sequence). This CDR3 is built from 19 residues. V was clipped by 3 bases and J by 0 bases; unmatched bases: 15.

Remarks on this clone: The CDR3 is cut off 3 residues early in the read; its end comes from the germline J gene. J is TRBJ2-7 and V is TRBV7-9, with TRBD2 as a possible D gene (6 bases). V dropped 1 base and J dropped 3 bases, with 13 bases sitting between them. Germline V gene sequence: CDR1 SEHNR, CDR2 FQNEAQ (reference sequence). This CDR3 comprises 15 residues. CDR3 in amino acids: CASSLVAGLVYEQYF. Incomplete CDR3 DNA: TGTGCCAGCAGCTTAGTTGCGGGACTCGTCTACGAG.

Points on this clone: The read comes to an end 3 residues before the CDR3 does, leaving the germline J gene to fill in the end. The chain combines TRBV2 with TRBJ1-5; D not certain. The CDR3 is 15 residues long. Germline values: CDR1 SNHLY, CDR2 FYNNEI. V lost 3 bases and J lost 1, with 10 bases in between. CDR3 DNA (partial): TGTGCCAGCAGTGACCCGGAGGGCAGCAATCAGCCC. As protein: CASSDPEGSNQP. The full CDR3 protein reads CASSDPEGSNQPQHF. The whole variable domain, filled in from reference TRBV2 and TRBJ1-5, reads EPEVTQTPSHQVTQMGQEVILRCVPISNHLYFYWYRQILGQKVEFLVSFYNNEISEKSEIFDDQFSVERPDGSNFTLKIRSTKLEDSAMYFCASSDPEGSNQPQHFGDGTRLSIL.

As concerns this clone: The CDR3 extends 3 residues past the end of the read, so its final part is completed from the germline J gene. The chain couples TRBV30 to TRBJ2-5, with D hard to call. Germline V gene data show CDR1 as GTSNPN and CDR2 as SVGIG (reference sequence). CDR3 length: 13 residues. With 3 bases removed from V and 3 bases from J, the gap between germline ends came to 11 bases. The sequenced part of the CDR3 DNA is TGTGCCTGGAGAGGGTTGGAAGAAGAGACC. Translation: CAWRGLEEET. The full CDR3 reads CAWRGLEEETQYF.

This clone registers medium-sized by frequency. The read falls 3 residues short of the CDR3 end, and the missing part is taken from the germline J gene. The chain employs TRBV7-6 and TRBJ2-3, with 12 bases aligning to TRBD2. V lost 4 bases and J lost 4; bases outside the gene matches: 12. CDR1 and CDR2 from the germline V gene are SGHVS and FNYEAQ. The CDR3 extends over 18 amino acids. The CDR3 loop is CASSSHLAGGPSPDTQYF. CDR3 DNA (partial): TGTGCCAGCAGCTCACACCTAGCGGGAGGGCCAAGCCCAGATACG.

Points on this clone: The sequenced fragment ends 3 residues before the CDR3 boundary, so the rest is inferred from the germline J gene. This chain connects TRBV6-2 or TRBV6-3 to TRBJ1-5; a possible D gene is TRBD1 (5 bases). V shed 1 base and J shed 2 bases, with 12 bases lying between them. Germline values: CDR1 MNHEY, CDR2 SVGEGT. There are 16 residues in the CDR3. The part of the CDR3 DNA that was read is TGTGCCAGCAGTTACTATCAGGGAGGAGGCAATCAGCCC. Amino acids: CASSYYQGGGNQP. The full CDR3 reads CASSYYQGGGNQPQHF.

Of note for this clone: The read terminates 3 residues before the CDR3 end, so the remaining end is supplied by the germline J gene. J is TRBJ1-5 and V is TRBV2; 9 bases line up with TRBD1. Germline V gene lookup returns CDR1 SNHLY and CDR2 FYNNEI. There are 14 residues in the CDR3. With V trimmed by 6 bases and J by 4 bases, 4 bases remained unmatched. This CDR3 is CASRTGGANQPQHF. CDR3 DNA, as far as it was read: TGTGCCAGCAGGACAGGGGGTGCTAATCAGCCC.

Worth noting for this clone: The CDR3 extends 3 residues past the end of the read, so its final part is completed from the germline J gene. The genes are TRBV5-1 and TRBJ1-6, with D uncertain. The length of the CDR3 is 15 residues. The ends were cut back, 5 bases at V and 10 bases at J, with 19 bases in the middle. Germline assignment: CDR1 SGHRS and CDR2 YFSETQ. This chain's CDR3 is CASSYAVGVNSPLHF. The CDR3 DNA, read in part, is TGCGCCAGCAGTTACGCGGTCGGGGTTAACTCACCC.

As concerns this clone: Sequencing ends 3 residues short of the CDR3 end; the germline J gene provides the rest. This chain links TRBV13 with TRBJ2-2, with 7 bases lining up with TRBD1. V dropped 6 bases and J dropped 4; count of bases not matched to a gene: 8. Germline CDR1 reads PRHDT; CDR2 reads FYEKMQ (reference sequence). This CDR3 is built from 15 residues. The sequenced CDR3 bases are TGTGCCAGCAGACCAGAACACAGGGGCACCGGGGAG. Protein: CASRPEHRGTGE. The whole CDR3 reads CASRPEHRGTGELFF.

With respect to this clone: The read ends 3 residues early relative to the CDR3; the germline J gene fills the gap. The rearrangement joins TRBV6-2 or TRBV6-3 to TRBJ1-1; a possible D gene is TRBD1 (5 bases). CDR3 size: 15 residues. In germline, CDR1 is MNHEY, CDR2 SVGEGT. The V end lost 6 bases, the J end lost 5 bases, and 19 bases lay between the germline ends. The chain's CDR3 is CASSEDQDEGTEAFF. The part of the CDR3 DNA that was read is TGTGCCAGCAGCGAGGACCAGGACGAGGGGACTGAA.

With respect to this clone: The CDR3 end lies 3 residues beyond the end of the read and is filled in from the germline J gene. The chain carries TRBV4-1 and TRBJ2-7; possibly TRBD2 for D (6 bases). Germline CDR1 and CDR2: MGHRA and YSYEKL. V lost 6 bases and J lost 4, with 19 bases in between. The CDR3 is made up of 15 amino acids. The CDR3 region is CASSHAGGRGYEQYF. The sequenced CDR3 bases are TGCGCCAGCAGTCACGCCGGGGGTCGGGGATACGAG.

Concerning this clone: Sequencing ends 3 residues short of the CDR3 end; the germline J gene provides the rest. This rearrangement joins TRBV6-1 to TRBJ2-7; perhaps TRBD1 as D (6 bases). The CDR3 loop spans 13 amino acids. Deletions cut 4 bases from V and 2 bases from J, with 9 bases between. Germline CDR1 MNHNS, CDR2 SASEGT. The DNA read from the CDR3 is TGTGCCAGCAGTGTCAGGGGCACCTACGAG. Translating gives CASSVRGTYE. The full CDR3 is CASSVRGTYEQYF.

As regards this clone: Read data end 3 residues before the CDR3 end; the end is taken from the germline J gene. This chain joins TRBV2 and TRBJ1-1, with 7 bases identical to TRBD1. Per the germline V gene, CDR1 is SNHLY and CDR2 is FYNNEI. The length of the CDR3 is 13 residues. The trim removed 9 bases at V and 2 bases at J, leaving 6 bases unmatched. Here the CDR3 reads CARGQGDNTEAFF. The part of the CDR3 DNA that was read is TGTGCCAGGGGGCAGGGGGATAACACTGAA. The entire variable domain, with the rest obtained from reference TRBV2 and TRBJ1-1, is as follows: EPEVTQTPSHQVTQMGQEVILRCVPISNHLYFYWYRQILGQKVEFLVSFYNNEISEKSEIFDDQFSVERPDGSNFTLKIRSTKLEDSAMYFCARGQGDNTEAFFGQGTRLTVV.

A note on this clone: The read stops 3 residues short of the end of the CDR3; the missing end is completed from the germline J gene. The rearrangement uses TRBV19 and TRBJ2-1, with D possibly being TRBD1 (5 bases). Trimming removed 3 bases from V and 8 bases from J, with 11 bases in between. This CDR3 comprises 13 residues. Per the germline V gene, CDR1 is LNHDA and CDR2 is SQIVND (reference sequence). The CDR3 loop reads CASSMVLRDEQFF. CDR3 DNA (partial): TGTGCCAGTAGTATGGTCCTCAGGGATGAG. Combining the CDR3 with reference TRBV19 and TRBJ2-1 gives the whole variable domain DGGITQSPKYLFRKEGQNVTLSCEQNLNHDAMYWYRQDPGQGLRLIYYSQIVNDFQKGDIAEGYSVSREKKESFPLTVTSAQKNPTAFYLCASSMVLRDEQFFGPGTRLTVL.

Notes on this clone: From the germline J gene comes the end of the CDR3, since the read stops 3 residues before it. The V and J genes are TRBV20-1 and TRBJ1-4, with 8 bases matching TRBD1. The CDR3 covers 16 residues. Germline V gene lookup returns CDR1 DFQATT and CDR2 SNEGSKA (reference sequence). The V and J ends lost 5 bases and 3 bases, in that order; junction bases with no gene match: 11. The CDR3: CSAPRGLNLPNEKLFF. The covered CDR3 bases are TGCAGTGCTCCCAGGGGGCTGAATCTTCCTAATGAAAAA.

About this clone itself: Coverage ceases 3 residues before the CDR3 finishes, and the germline J gene fills in the end. The genes are TRBV12-3 or TRBV12-4 and TRBJ2-4; tentatively, D is TRBD1 (6 bases). This CDR3 contains 13 residues. Trimming cost V 6 bases and J 4 bases, with 10 bases left between them. Partial CDR3 DNA: TGTGCCAGCAGGGCAGGGGTGAAAAACATT. It is translated as CASRAGVKNI. The entire CDR3 sequence reads CASRAGVKNIQYF.

Of note for this clone: The read halts 3 residues ahead of the CDR3 end, with the missing end drawn from the germline J gene. This same CDR3 is encoded by further DNA sequences in the sample. The V call is TRBV19, the J call TRBJ2-7; 8 bases agree with TRBD2. Germline V gene data show CDR1 as LNHDA and CDR2 as SQIVND (reference sequence). The CDR3 contains 15 residues. The trim removed 6 bases at V and 1 base at J, leaving 8 bases unmatched. The covered CDR3 bases are TGTGCCAGTAGCATCCCAACTAGCGGTTCCTACGAG. Protein product: CASSIPTSGSYE. The full CDR3 protein is CASSIPTSGSYEQYF.

Of note for this clone: The read comes to an end 3 residues before the CDR3 does, leaving the germline J gene to fill in the end. The chain links TRBV10-3 to TRBJ1-5; no clear D. Trimming cost V 3 bases and J 4 bases, with 4 bases left between them. The CDR3 extends over 12 amino acids. CDR1 is ENHRY and CDR2 is SYGVKD in the germline V gene. The DNA read from the CDR3 is TGTGCCATCAGTGACCTGAATCAGCCC. Amino acid sequence: CAISDLNQP. The entire CDR3 reads CAISDLNQPQHF.

With respect to this clone: The read gets to within 3 residues of the CDR3 end, and the germline J gene fills in the rest. The chain uses TRBV19 and TRBJ2-1, with TRBD2 as a possible D gene (6 bases). CDR1 and CDR2 from the germline V gene are LNHDA and SQIVND (reference sequence). V shed 7 bases and J shed 0 bases, with 13 bases lying between them. The CDR3 is 15 amino acids. The CDR3 bases that were read are TGTGCCAGTACCCCGGGGGATAGCTCCTACAATGAG. Residues: CASTPGDSSYNE. Given in full, the CDR3 is CASTPGDSSYNEQFF.

About this clone itself: The CDR3 end is not reached by the read, which stops 3 residues before it; the germline J gene fills it in. The chain links TRBV20-1 to TRBJ1-2, with D possibly matching TRBD1 (6 bases). Germline V gene lookup returns CDR1 DFQATT and CDR2 SNEGSKA (reference sequence). The CDR3 is 15 residues long. Trimming removed 3 bases from V and 4 bases from J, with 18 bases in between. CDR3 DNA, as far as it was read: TGCAGTGCTAGCCTCACAAGGGACACCTCCTATGGC. Translated, it gives CSASLTRDTSYG. The full-length CDR3 reads as CSASLTRDTSYGYTF.

A note on this clone: The observed sequence ends 3 residues before the CDR3 terminus, with the missing tail filled in from the germline J gene. The chain is built from TRBV7-2 and TRBJ2-1; 11 bases align to TRBD2. Trimming removed 5 bases from V and 6 bases from J; junction bases left unmatched: 6. The CDR3 loop spans 15 amino acids. Per the germline V gene, CDR1 is SGHTA and CDR2 is FQGNSA. CDR3 DNA, as far as it was read: TGTGCCAGCAGCGAACTAGCGGGAGCCCCCAATGAG. Translating it yields CASSELAGAPNE. The CDR3 reads in full as CASSELAGAPNEQFF.

A word on this clone: The missing CDR3 end, 3 residues past where the read stops, is filled in from the germline J gene. The chain carries TRBV4-2 and TRBJ2-7, with 11 bases lining up with TRBD2. The CDR3 extends over 14 amino acids. V lost 3 bases, J lost 4 bases, and 2 bases stayed unmatched. CDR1 and CDR2 from the germline V gene are LGHNA and YNFKEQ. The CDR3 region is CASSHGTSGYEQYF. The sequenced CDR3 bases are TGTGCCAGCAGCCATGGGACTAGCGGTTACGAG.

Of note for this clone: The read terminates 3 residues before the CDR3 end, so the remaining end is supplied by the germline J gene. The V and J genes are TRBV19 and TRBJ2-7, with D maybe TRBD1 (6 bases). Germline V CDR1 and CDR2: LNHDA, SQIVND (reference sequence). The CDR3 length is 14 residues. Trimming pared 4 bases from V and 5 bases from J, leaving 15 bases between. This chain's CDR3 is CASSNSGAHHEQYF. The sequenced part of the CDR3 DNA is TGTGCCAGTAGTAACTCAGGGGCGCACCACGAG.

With respect to this clone: The CDR3 goes on 3 residues after the read ends, and that part is filled in from the germline J gene. The rearrangement links TRBV20-1 to TRBJ2-7, with D possibly TRBD1 on 5 matching bases. Germline assignment: CDR1 DFQATT and CDR2 SNEGSKA (reference sequence). The CDR3 extends over 16 amino acids. V was pared by 0 bases and J by 4 bases, with 19 bases between. CDR3 in amino acids: CSARETGRIRYYEQYF. The sequenced CDR3 bases are TGCAGTGCTAGAGAAACAGGAAGGATAAGATATTACGAG.

As regards this clone: The missing CDR3 end, 3 residues past where the read stops, is filled in from the germline J gene. The rearrangement links TRBV5-6 to TRBJ2-7; D remains unclear. Germline CDR1 is SGHDT and CDR2 is YYEEEE. This CDR3 is 11 amino acids long. The V gene lost 5 bases and the J gene lost 6 bases, with 9 bases spanning the gap. CDR3 loop: CASRRGGEQYF. The sequenced part of the CDR3 DNA is TGTGCCAGCAGGCGCGGTGGCGAG.

Frequency places this clone as medium-sized. Coverage ceases 3 residues before the CDR3 finishes, and the germline J gene fills in the end. This sequence joins TRBV28 and TRBJ2-5; 7 bases are a match to TRBD1. With 5 bases clipped from V and 5 bases from J, the junction kept 11 bases outside the gene matches. The CDR3 is made up of 15 amino acids. CDR1 and CDR2 (germline): MDHEN, SYDVKM. The CDR3 sequence is CASSPPTGTEETQYF. CDR3 DNA, as far as it was read: TGTGCCAGCAGTCCCCCGACAGGGACGGAGGAGACC.

Worth noting for this clone: The CDR3 goes on 3 residues after the read ends, and that part is filled in from the germline J gene. The chain has TRBV20-1 and TRBJ1-2; possible D gene TRBD1, 5 bases. Germline CDR1 DFQATT, CDR2 SNEGSKA (reference sequence). CDR3 length: 12 residues. The CDR3: CSARSLDIAYTF. Incomplete CDR3 DNA: TGCAGTGCTAGGTCTTTGGACATCGCT.